The entry below gives a single T cell receptor (beta chain) sequence along with its context. As processed by the authors: Cell counts per sample came from amplifying reference gene primers. Libraries were prepared by immunoSEQ multiplex PCR; TCRdb keeps only in-frame clonotypes and omits some of them. V, J and clone size reflect that table, while D and trimming were determined from the DNA. The table has more than 200,000 clones, under 90% seen once. The sample originates from a study of blood T cell repertoires in COVID-19. Study context: Sites across the United States, Italy and Spain contributed samples from acute and convalescent COVID-19.

CDR3 size: 15 residues. Per the germline V gene, CDR1 is SGHTS and CDR2 is YDEGEE. The germline V and J ends were trimmed by 4 bases and 0 bases, with 11 bases remaining between them. The chain employs TRBV5-8 and TRBJ1-3; a weak D match, TRBD1 (6 bases). The TCR comes from a woman between 35 and 50 years old with active or convalescent COVID-19. Material for sequencing was peripheral blood. CDR3 loop: CASSDGTLSGNTIYF. In DNA, the CDR3 is TGTGCCAGCAGCGATGGGACACTCTCTGGAAACACCATATATTTT.